The 16 T cell receptor beta chains reported below all come from one sample, sequenced in a study of radiotherapy plus CTLA-4 blockade in lung cancer. TCRdb's table, derived via immunoSEQ multiplex PCR, lists solely in-frame clones and lacks some. The sample records around 45,000 clones, around nine tenths being singletons. This material consisted of peripheral blood, taken from a patient treated with radiotherapy plus ipilimumab. These receptors all stem from a human donor with non-small cell lung cancer whose response to radiotherapy plus ipilimumab could not be evaluated.

This clone was seen a handful of times. The chain joins TRBV18 to TRBJ1-1, with 9 bases fitting TRBD1. Germline-derived CDR1 and CDR2 are KGHSH and LQKENI. With 5 bases clipped from V and 1 base from J, the junction kept 17 bases outside the gene matches. The CDR3 sequence is 19 residues long. In DNA, the CDR3 is TGTGCCAGCTCAAAAGAGGTTCCGGGGACAGGGATTAAGAACACTGAAGCTTTCTTT. It is translated as CASSKEVPGTGIKNTEAFF.

The chain couples TRBV11-3 to TRBJ1-3; a possible D gene is TRBD1 (6 bases). The germline gives CDR1 SGHNT, CDR2 YENEEA. The CDR3 covers 14 residues. Trimming left V 5 bases short and J 2 bases short, with 10 bases between. The CDR3 is CASSQGQTGNTIYF. The CDR3 DNA reads TGTGCCAGCAGCCAAGGACAGACTGGAAACACCATATATTTT.

The chain has TRBV10-2 and TRBJ1-2; TRBD1 matches at 9 bases. Germline CDR1 reads WSHSY; CDR2 reads SAAADI. V lost 7 bases, J lost 1 base, and 4 bases stayed unmatched. This CDR3 is built from 14 residues. The chain's CDR3 is CASTGTGYNYGYTF. Here the CDR3 DNA reads TGCGCCAGCACAGGGACAGGGTATAACTATGGCTACACCTTC.

The rearrangement links TRBV5-1 to TRBJ2-1, with D possibly matching TRBD1 (5 bases). Trimming pared 0 bases from V and 7 bases from J, leaving 8 bases between. This CDR3 is built from 13 residues. The germline gives CDR1 SGHRS, CDR2 YFSETQ. The CDR3 loop reads CASSLAYRNEQFF. The CDR3 DNA sequence: TGCGCCAGCAGCTTGGCCTACAGGAATGAGCAGTTCTTC.

This chain connects TRBV12-2 to TRBJ2-7; TRBD1 is taken as the D call from the table, unchecked against the DNA. TRBV12-2 is reported as a pseudogene. CDR3 length: 18 amino acids. The CDR3 loop reads CASRHRRLNRGPSYEQYF. The CDR3 bases are TGTGCAAGTCGCCACCGTAGGCTGAACAGGGGTCCTTCCTACGAGCAGTACTTC.

The V call is TRBV7-2, the J call TRBJ2-1; D gene ambiguous. The CDR3 covers 15 residues. Trimming took 0 bases from V and 8 from J, leaving 14 bases between them. Germline lookup yields CDR1 SGHTA and CDR2 FQGNSA. The CDR3 loop reads CASSLAAYSSDEQFF. For the CDR3, the DNA is TGTGCCAGCAGCTTAGCGGCTTATTCAAGCGATGAGCAGTTCTTC.

This clone appeared a single time. V gene TRBV2 combines with J gene TRBJ2-5; TRBD1 agrees at 7 bases. This CDR3 has 18 residues. Germline CDR1 is SNHLY and CDR2 is FYNNEI. The V gene end was trimmed by 3 bases and the J gene end by 1 base; junction bases not matched to a gene: 14. CDR3 sequence reads: CASSDVYLTGTAQETQYF. The CDR3 nucleotides are TGTGCCAGCAGTGACGTTTATCTTACCGGGACAGCCCAAGAGACCCAGTACTTC.

The sample holds one count of this clone. The V gene is TRBV7-2, the J gene TRBJ1-4; 10 bases agree with TRBD1. This CDR3 contains 15 residues. Germline V gives CDR1 SGHTA, CDR2 FQGNSA. J was trimmed by 7 bases and V by 0 bases; bases with no gene match: 2. The CDR3 sequence: CASSLATGGFEKLFF. Written as DNA, the CDR3 is TGTGCCAGCAGCTTAGCGACAGGGGGCTTTGAAAAACTGTTTTTT.

The chain links TRBV5-6 to TRBJ2-5; TRBD2 matches 12 bases. The CDR3 loop spans 16 amino acids. The ends lost 3 bases at V and 5 bases at J; junction bases unmatched: 8. Germline V lookup: CDR1 SGHDT, CDR2 YYEEEE. The CDR3 DNA sequence: TGTGCCAGCAGCTCTAGGACTAGCGGGGTTGGGGAGACCCAGTACTTC. Protein sequence: CASSSRTSGVGETQYF.

This chain joins TRBV9 and TRBJ2-7; the D gene is possibly TRBD1 (6 bases). Deletions cut 10 bases from V and 3 bases from J, with 29 bases between. Per the germline V gene, CDR1 is SGDLS and CDR2 is YYNGEE. This CDR3 has 17 residues. The CDR3 DNA is TGTGCCCACGGACGAGACAGGACCCCTTGGGATAACTACGAGCAGTACTTC. It specifies CAHGRDRTPWDNYEQYF.

V usage is TRBV2 and J usage is TRBJ2-3, with 9 bases lining up with TRBD2. Germline V CDR1 and CDR2: SNHLY, FYNNEI. Trimming took 7 bases from V and 5 from J; bases not matched to a gene: 7. The CDR3 sequence is 14 residues long. The CDR3 DNA reads as TGTGCCAGCATCAAACGACTAGCGGTAGATACGCAGTATTTT. Translation: CASIKRLAVDTQYF.

The V call is TRBV11-3, the J call TRBJ1-1; no firm D call. The CDR3 runs 13 residues. The V gene's germline CDR1 is SGHNT and CDR2 YENEEA. V gave up 5 bases and J gave up 4 bases, with 11 bases separating them. CDR3 DNA: TGTGCCAGCAGCCTCGATAGCGGCACTGAAGCTTTCTTT. It translates to CASSLDSGTEAFF.

The rearrangement uses TRBV4-1 and TRBJ2-1; 13 bases agree with TRBD2. The CDR3 extends over 16 amino acids. After removal of 2 bases from V and 3 bases from J, the junction contained 1 base not matched to a gene. Germline loops: CDR1 MGHRA, CDR2 YSYEKL. CDR3 sequence reads: CASSQTSGGDYNEQFF. The CDR3 DNA sequence: TGCGCCAGCAGCCAAACTAGCGGGGGGGACTACAATGAGCAGTTCTTC.

The rearrangement uses TRBV6-5 and TRBJ1-1; 7 bases fit TRBD1. The CDR3 loop spans 13 amino acids. Germline values: CDR1 MNHEY, CDR2 SVGAGI. V shed 6 bases, J shed 4 bases, and the junction held 5 bases outside the gene matches. The CDR3 nucleotides read TGTGCCAGCAGGAGGGGGCGTATCACTGAAGCTTTCTTT. It specifies CASRRGRITEAFF.

The chain uses TRBV5-1 and TRBJ2-7; TRBD1 agrees at 8 bases. V gave up 0 bases and J gave up 4 bases; unmatched junction bases: 3. The CDR3 runs to 14 residues. Germline V CDR1 and CDR2: SGHRS, YFSETQ. For the CDR3, the DNA is TGCGCCAGCAGCTTGGAGGGGACAGGATACGAGCAGTACTTC. Its translation is CASSLEGTGYEQYF.

The V call is TRBV18, the J call TRBJ1-2; 7 nucleotides agree with TRBD1. The trim removed 2 bases at V and 8 bases at J, leaving 5 bases unmatched. The CDR3 has 13 amino acids. Germline loops: CDR1 KGHSH, CDR2 LQKENI. CDR3 amino acids: CASSPDREGGYTF. Written as DNA, the CDR3 is TGTGCCAGCTCACCAGACAGGGAAGGCGGCTACACCTTC.